This T cell receptor (beta chain) was sequenced during a study of early stage breast cancer tumors. The protocol was immunoSEQ multiplex PCR, while the TCRdb copy is restricted to in-frame clones and leaves out a portion. The table includes around 31,000 clones, roughly four fifths detected once. As regards this clone: Its specificity is not known.

Study-wide points: Functional markers like CD4, CD8 and FOXP3 were missed in bulk sequencing.

Deletions cut 3 bases from V and 6 bases from J, with 12 bases between. The CDR3 sequence is 13 residues long. Germline CDR1 MGHDK, CDR2 SYGVNS. The gene calls are TRBV25-1 and TRBJ2-7; perhaps TRBD2 as D (5 bases). Sequenced: blood. This receptor was obtained from a middle-aged person with breast cancer. CDR3 DNA: TGTGCCAGCAGTGACCCCGGGGTCTCCGAGCAGTACTTC. Its protein product is CASSDPGVSEQYF.